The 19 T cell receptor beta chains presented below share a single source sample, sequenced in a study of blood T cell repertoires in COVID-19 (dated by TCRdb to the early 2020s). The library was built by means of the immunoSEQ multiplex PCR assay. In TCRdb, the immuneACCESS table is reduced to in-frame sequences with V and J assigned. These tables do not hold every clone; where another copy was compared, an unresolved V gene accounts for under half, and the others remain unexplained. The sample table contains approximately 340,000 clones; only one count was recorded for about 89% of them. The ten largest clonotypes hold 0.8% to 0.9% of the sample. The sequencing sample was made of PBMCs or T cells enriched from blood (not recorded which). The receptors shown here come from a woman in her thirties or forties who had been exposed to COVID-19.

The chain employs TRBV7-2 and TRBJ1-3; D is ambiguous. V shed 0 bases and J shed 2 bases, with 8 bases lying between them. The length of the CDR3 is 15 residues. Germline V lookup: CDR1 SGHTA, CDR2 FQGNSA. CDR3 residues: CASSLAANPGNTIYF. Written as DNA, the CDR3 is TGTGCCAGCAGCTTAGCAGCGAACCCTGGAAACACCATATATTTT.

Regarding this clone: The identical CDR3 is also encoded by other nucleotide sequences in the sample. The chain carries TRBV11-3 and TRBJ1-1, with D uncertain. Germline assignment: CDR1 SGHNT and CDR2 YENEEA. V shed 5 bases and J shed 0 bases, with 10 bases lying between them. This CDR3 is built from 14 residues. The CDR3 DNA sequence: TGTGCCAGCAGCCTCAGGCAGTTGAACACTGAAGCTTTCTTT. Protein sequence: CASSLRQLNTEAFF.

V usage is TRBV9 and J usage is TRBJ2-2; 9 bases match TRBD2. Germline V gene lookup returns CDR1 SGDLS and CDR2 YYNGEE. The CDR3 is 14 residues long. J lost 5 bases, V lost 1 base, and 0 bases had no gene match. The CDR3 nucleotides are TGTGCCAGCAGCGTACTAGCGGGGACCGGGGAGCTGTTTTTT. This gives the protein CASSVLAGTGELFF.

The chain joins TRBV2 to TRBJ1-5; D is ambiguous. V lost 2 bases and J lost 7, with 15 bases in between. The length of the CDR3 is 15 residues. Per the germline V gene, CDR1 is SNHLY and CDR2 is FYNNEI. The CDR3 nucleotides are TGTGCCAGCAGTGAATCGGCAGGAACCAGCCAGCCCCAGCATTTT. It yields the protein CASSESAGTSQPQHF.

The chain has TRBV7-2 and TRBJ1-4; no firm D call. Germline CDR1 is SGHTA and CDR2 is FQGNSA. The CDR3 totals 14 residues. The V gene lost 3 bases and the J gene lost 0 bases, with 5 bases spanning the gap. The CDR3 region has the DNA TGTGCCAGCAGCTTCCTTGCAACTAATGAAAAACTGTTTTTT. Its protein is CASSFLATNEKLFF. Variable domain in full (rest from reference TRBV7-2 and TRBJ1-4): GAGVSQSPSNKVTEKGKDVELRCDPISGHTALYWYRQSLGQGLEFLIYFQGNSAPDKSGLPSDRFSAERTGGSVSTLTIQRTQQEDSAVYLCASSFLATNEKLFFGSGTQLSVL.

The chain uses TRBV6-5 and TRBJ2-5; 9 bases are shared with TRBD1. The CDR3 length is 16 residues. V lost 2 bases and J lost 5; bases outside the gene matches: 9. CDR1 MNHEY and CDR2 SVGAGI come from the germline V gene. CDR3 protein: CASSYTGTGQGETQYF. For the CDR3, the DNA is TGTGCCAGCAGTTACACAGGGACAGGGCAAGGGGAGACCCAGTACTTC.

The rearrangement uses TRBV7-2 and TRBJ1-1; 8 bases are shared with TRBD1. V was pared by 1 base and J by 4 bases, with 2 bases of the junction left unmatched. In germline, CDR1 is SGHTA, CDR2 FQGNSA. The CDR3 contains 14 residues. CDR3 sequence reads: CASSLGQGATEAFF. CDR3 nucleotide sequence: TGTGCCAGCAGCTTAGGTCAGGGGGCCACTGAAGCTTTCTTT.

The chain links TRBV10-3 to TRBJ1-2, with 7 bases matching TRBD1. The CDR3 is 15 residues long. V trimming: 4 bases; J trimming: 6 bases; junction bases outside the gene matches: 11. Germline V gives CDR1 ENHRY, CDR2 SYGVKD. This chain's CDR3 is CAISVEGRTGNGYTF. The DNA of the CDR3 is TGTGCCATCAGTGTTGAAGGGAGGACAGGCAATGGCTACACCTTC.

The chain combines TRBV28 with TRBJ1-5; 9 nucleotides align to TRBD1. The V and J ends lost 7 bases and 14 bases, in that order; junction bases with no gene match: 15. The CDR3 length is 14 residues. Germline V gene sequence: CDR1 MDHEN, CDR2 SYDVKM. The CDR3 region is CASTAGNRGREKHF. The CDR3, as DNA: TGTGCCAGCACCGCGGGGAACAGGGGGCGCGAAAAGCATTTT.

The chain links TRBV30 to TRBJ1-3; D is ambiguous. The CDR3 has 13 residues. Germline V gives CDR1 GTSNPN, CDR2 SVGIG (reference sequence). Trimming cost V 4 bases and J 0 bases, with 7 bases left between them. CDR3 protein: CAWTQNSGNTIYF. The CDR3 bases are TGTGCCTGGACACAGAACTCTGGAAACACCATATATTTT. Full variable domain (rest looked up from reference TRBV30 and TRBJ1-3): SQTIHQWPATLVQPVGSPLSLECTVEGTSNPNLYWYRQAAGRGLQLLFYSVGIGQISSEVPQNLSASRPQDRQFILSSKKLLLSDSGFYLCAWTQNSGNTIYFGEGSWLTVV.

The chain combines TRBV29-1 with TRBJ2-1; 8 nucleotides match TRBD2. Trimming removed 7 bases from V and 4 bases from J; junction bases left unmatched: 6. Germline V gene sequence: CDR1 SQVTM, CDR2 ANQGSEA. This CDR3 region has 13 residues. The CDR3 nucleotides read TGCAGCGCACAACTAGCGGCGTACAATGAGCAGTTCTTC. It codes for CSAQLAAYNEQFF.

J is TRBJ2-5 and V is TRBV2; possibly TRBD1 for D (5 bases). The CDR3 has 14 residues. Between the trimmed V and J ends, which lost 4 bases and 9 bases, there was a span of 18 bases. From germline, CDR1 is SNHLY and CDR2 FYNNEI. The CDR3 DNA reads TGTGCCAGCAGTGTGGCAACAGGCTACGCGGCCCAGTACTTC. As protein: CASSVATGYAAQYF.

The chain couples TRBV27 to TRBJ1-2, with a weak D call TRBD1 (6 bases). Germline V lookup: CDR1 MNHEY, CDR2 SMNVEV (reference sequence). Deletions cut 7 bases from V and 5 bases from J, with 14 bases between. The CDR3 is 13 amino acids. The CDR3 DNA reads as TGTGCCAGCACAACCCCAAGGGGGTATGGCTACACCTTC. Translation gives CASTTPRGYGYTF.

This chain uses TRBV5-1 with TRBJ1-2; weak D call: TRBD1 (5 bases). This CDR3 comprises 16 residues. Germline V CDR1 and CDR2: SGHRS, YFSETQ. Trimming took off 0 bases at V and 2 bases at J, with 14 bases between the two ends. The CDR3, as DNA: TGCGCCAGCAGCTTGGCTTTGGCAGGGAAAAACTATGGCTACACCTTC. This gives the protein CASSLALAGKNYGYTF.

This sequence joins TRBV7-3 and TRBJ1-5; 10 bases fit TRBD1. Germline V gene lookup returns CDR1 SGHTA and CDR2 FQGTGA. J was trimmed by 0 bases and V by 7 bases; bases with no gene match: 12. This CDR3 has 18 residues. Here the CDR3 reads CASTRVDRGKFSNQPQHF. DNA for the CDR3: TGTGCCAGCACGCGGGTGGACAGGGGGAAGTTTAGCAATCAGCCCCAGCATTTT. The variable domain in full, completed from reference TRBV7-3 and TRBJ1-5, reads GAGVSQTPSNKVTEKGKYVELRCDPISGHTALYWYRQSLGQGPEFLIYFQGTGAADDSGLPNDRFFAVRPEGSVSTLKIQRTERGDSAVYLCASTRVDRGKFSNQPQHFGDGTRLSIL.

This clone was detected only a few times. CDR3 loop: CASSEQYQPQHF. The CDR3, as DNA: TGTGCCAGTAGCGAACAGTATCAGCCCCAGCATTTT. The chain is built from TRBV19 and TRBJ1-5; unclear D gene. V lost 6 bases to trimming and J lost 5 bases, with 8 bases between them. The CDR3 totals 12 residues. Germline V gives CDR1 LNHDA, CDR2 SQIVND (reference sequence).

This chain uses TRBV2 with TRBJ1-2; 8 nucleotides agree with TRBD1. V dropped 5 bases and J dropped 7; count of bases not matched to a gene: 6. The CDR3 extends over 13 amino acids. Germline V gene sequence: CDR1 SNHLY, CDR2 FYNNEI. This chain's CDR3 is CASSLQGGAGYTF. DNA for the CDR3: TGTGCCAGCAGTTTACAGGGGGGAGCTGGCTACACCTTC.

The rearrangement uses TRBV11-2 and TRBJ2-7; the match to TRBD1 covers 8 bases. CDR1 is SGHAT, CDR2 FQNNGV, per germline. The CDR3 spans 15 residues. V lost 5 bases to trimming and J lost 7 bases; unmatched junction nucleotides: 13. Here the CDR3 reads CASSRSQGAPGEQYF. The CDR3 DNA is TGTGCCAGCAGCCGATCTCAGGGGGCCCCGGGGGAGCAGTACTTC. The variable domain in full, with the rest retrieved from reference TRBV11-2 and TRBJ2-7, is EAGVAQSPRYKIIEKRQSVAFWCNPISGHATLYWYQQILGQGPKLLIQFQNNGVVDDSQLPKDRFSAERLKGVDSTLKIQPAKLEDSAVYLCASSRSQGAPGEQYFGPGTRLTVT.

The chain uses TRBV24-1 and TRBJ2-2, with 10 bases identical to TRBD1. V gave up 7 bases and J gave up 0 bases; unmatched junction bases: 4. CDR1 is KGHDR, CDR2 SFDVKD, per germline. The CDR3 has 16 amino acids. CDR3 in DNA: TGTGCCACCAGAGAGACAGGGGGCCCGAACACCGGGGAGCTGTTTTTT. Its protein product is CATRETGGPNTGELFF.